This paragraph covers one T cell receptor beta chain sequence. This CDR3 contains 18 residues. Germline V gene data show CDR1 as MNHNS and CDR2 as SASEGT. The V gene lost 2 bases and the J gene lost 0 bases, with 17 bases spanning the gap. This specimen belongs to a study of T cells in Graves' hyperthyroidism and ophthalmopathy. Exclusion of a patient resulted from uncontrolled infection, other autoimmune disease, pregnancy or lactation. Amplification yielded TCR beta CDR3 regions, with RNA transcripts as the source. When the TCR CDR3 underwent first-round RT-PCR, the HTBI primer set was used. TCRdb itself ran the multiplex PCR reads through MiXCR, one entry per CDR3 protein. Of more than 600,000 distinct CDR3 sequences listed, about 15% were seen once; the top ten hold approximately 8.4%.

The genes are TRBV6-1 and TRBJ2-1, with D maybe TRBD2 (5 bases). The clonotype comes from a man between 18 and 29 years old with Graves' hyperthyroidism. The sequencing sample was made of blood. CDR3 in amino acids: CASSESFLALSSYNEQFF. The CDR3 region has the DNA TGTGCCAGCAGTGAATCTTTTTTAGCGTTGAGCTCCTACAATGAGCAGTTCTTC.